A selection of T cell receptor beta chains follows, all from one sample in a study of T cell repertoires in cytomegalovirus infection. TCRdb passed the reads through MiXCR, listing each CDR3 protein once. The sample carries a few hundred thousand distinct CDR3 sequences, 20% to 25% recorded once. The antigens these receptors bind are not known. The starting material was cultured PBMCs, obtained from culture after CMV antigen stimulation. These receptors all come from a human donor in good health (CMV status not recorded). Some clones in this sample may be carry-over from other donors' samples. CDR3s include the opening cysteine and the closing phenylalanine or tryptophan. The D gene is left open where the match is weak. A row's size may be missing; if present it is once, few, many or a size class.

j_call clone_size v_call d_call cdr3_nt cdr3_aa
TRBJ2-3 few TRBV12-3/TRBV12-4 TRBD2 TGTGCCAGCAGTAGGGGCTGGCGCAGCGGGAGAAACACAGATACGCAGTATTTT CASSRGWRSGRNTDTQYF
TRBJ2-5 - TRBV11-1 - TGTGCCAGCAGCTTATCTCCCTCCACCCCAGAGACCCAGTACTTC CASSLSPSTPETQYF
TRBJ1-5 - TRBV3-1 - TGTGCCAGCAGCCAAGGGTCAGGGTCACGGTATCAGCCCCAGCATTTT CASSQGSGSRYQPQHF
TRBJ2-2 few TRBV6-2/TRBV6-3 - TGTGCCAGCAGCCGGAGTGACACCGGGGAGCTGTTTTTT CASSRSDTGELFF
TRBJ1-5 many TRBV6-1 - TGTGCCAGCACCGAGGGCAGGCGGTATAGCAATCAGCCCCAGCATTTT CASTEGRRYSNQPQHF
TRBJ1-1 many TRBV12-3/TRBV12-4 TRBD1 TGTGCCAGCAGCCAAAGGACAGGGAGGATGAACACTGAAGCTTTCTTT CASSQRTGRMNTEAFF
TRBJ2-1 - TRBV6-2/TRBV6-3 TRBD1 TGTGCCAGCAGTCTAACCGGGACAGGGGTATACAATGAGCAGTTCTTC CASSLTGTGVYNEQFF
TRBJ2-1 - TRBV12-3/TRBV12-4 - TGTGCCAGCATGTTGGGAGGTTACAATGAGCAGTTCTTC CASMLGGYNEQFF
TRBJ2-7 many TRBV6-1 TRBD1 TGTGCCAGCAGGGGGACAGGGGGCCAGAGGGCCCCTTACGAGCAGTACTTC CASRGTGGQRAPYEQYF
TRBJ2-1 many TRBV7-2 TRBD2 TGTGCCAGCAGCTACGGGACTAGAACCTTCTTC CASSYGTRTFF
TRBJ1-2 few TRBV7-9 TRBD1 TGTGCCAGCAGCCTAGAGGGACAGCCCTACTATGGCTACACCTTC CASSLEGQPYYGYTF
TRBJ2-3 few TRBV11-2 TRBD2 TGTGCCAGCAGCTTGTTTAGCGGGGGTAGGACAGATACGCAGTATTTT CASSLFSGGRTDTQYF
TRBJ1-1 many TRBV7-2 - TGTGCCAGCAGCTTTACGGGGTCGAACACTGAAGCTTTCTTT CASSFTGSNTEAFF
TRBJ2-5 - TRBV11-2 TRBD2 TGTGCCAGCAGCCGACGGGCTAGCGGGAGCGCCGAAGAGACCCAGTACTTC CASSRRASGSAEETQYF
TRBJ1-5 - TRBV19 TRBD1 TGTGCCAGTACCACGCCGGAGACAGGGAGCAATCAGCCCCAGCATTTT CASTTPETGSNQPQHF
TRBJ2-1 - TRBV15 - TGTGCCACCAGCAGAGATAGGCAGGGGTCTGGTGAGCAGTTCTTC CATSRDRQGSGEQFF
TRBJ1-5 many TRBV7-8 TRBD1 TGTGCCAGCAGCTTGACAGGGGGCGCGCAGCCCCAGCATTTT CASSLTGGAQPQHF
TRBJ1-5 few TRBV7-9 - TGTGCCAGCAGCTTAGAAGGGGGACGCAATCAGCCCCAGCATTTT CASSLEGGRNQPQHF
TRBJ2-7 - TRBV19 TRBD2 TGTGCCAGCAAACTAGCGGGAGCCCGTCAGCAGTACTTC CASKLAGARQQYF
TRBJ1-1 - TRBV27 TRBD1 TGTGCCAGCAGAGGGGGACAGCTAGAAGCTTTCTTT CASRGGQLEAFF
TRBJ2-1 many TRBV11-3 - TGTGCCAGCAGCTTAGGGGCCAGCGGTACTTACAATGAGCAGTTCTTC CASSLGASGTYNEQFF
TRBJ1-2 few TRBV7-2 - TGTGCCAGCAGCCTCGAGGTCTATGCGGATACTAACTATGGCTACACCTTC CASSLEVYADTNYGYTF
TRBJ2-7 - TRBV3-1 - TGTGCCAGCAGCCAAGGGGCGGCGGGGCAGGGCCGCCACGAGCAGTACTTC CASSQGAAGQGRHEQYF
TRBJ2-3 many TRBV11-2 TRBD2 TGTGCCAGCAGCGGACCGGGACAGGGTACTAGCGGGAGATGGACAGATACGCAGTATTTT CASSGPGQGTSGRWTDTQYF
TRBJ1-5 few TRBV6-5 - TGTGCCAGCAGTTACTCGACCGCCCAGCCCCAGCATTTT CASSYSTAQPQHF
TRBJ2-1 - TRBV28 - TGTGCCACCACCGGGACTTTCCTACAAGAGCAGTTCTTC CATTGTFLQEQFF
TRBJ2-7 - TRBV19 TRBD1 TGTGCCAGTAGTATCGACAGGGGGGACTACGAGCAGTACTTC CASSIDRGDYEQYF
TRBJ2-1 many TRBV7-6 TRBD2 TGTGCCAGCAGCTTAGACGGCGGGAGGGATGAGCAGTTCTTC CASSLDGGRDEQFF
TRBJ2-2 few TRBV10-3 - TGTGCCACAGGACAGCCGAACACCGGGGAGCTGTTTTTT CATGQPNTGELFF
TRBJ1-1 - TRBV5-6 - TGTGCCAGCAGCTTAGTTCAGGCAGGTAACACTGAAGCTTTCTTT CASSLVQAGNTEAFF
TRBJ2-1 - TRBV20-1 - TGCAGTGCTAGAGATTCAGGTGGACGGAATGAGCAGTTCTTC CSARDSGGRNEQFF
TRBJ1-3 - TRBV12-3/TRBV12-4 - TGTGCCAGCAGCCCCGGCTCCGCCGGAAACACCATATATTTT CASSPGSAGNTIYF
TRBJ2-1 - TRBV7-2 - TGTGCCAGCAGCTTAATAGCTTCGAGGGCCTACAATGAGCAGTTCTTC CASSLIASRAYNEQFF
TRBJ1-2 - TRBV5-1 - TGCGCCAGCAGCTTGCCGGCAGCTAACTATGGCTACACCTTC CASSLPAANYGYTF
TRBJ2-7 many TRBV7-6 - TGTGCCAGCAGCTTATTGGGGCTTCACGAGCAGTACTTC CASSLLGLHEQYF
TRBJ2-6 few TRBV6-1 - TGTGCCAGCAGTGGGACAGAATTCAACGTCCTGACTTTC CASSGTEFNVLTF
TRBJ2-1 - TRBV7-9 - TGTGCCAGCAGTACTAGAGATGAGCAGTTCTTC CASSTRDEQFF
TRBJ2-1 many TRBV7-2 - TGTGCCAGCAGCTTATGGGGGGAGGCTCAGTTCTTC CASSLWGEAQFF
TRBJ2-2 few TRBV12-3/TRBV12-4 - TGTGCCAGCAGCCGTCCCTACACCGGGGAGCTGTTTTTT CASSRPYTGELFF
TRBJ2-1 - TRBV12-3/TRBV12-4 - TGTGCCAGCAGTCCTGATGAAAATGAGCAGTTCTTC CASSPDENEQFF
TRBJ1-4 - TRBV28 - TGTGCCAGTGCAAATGAAAAACTGTTTTTT CASANEKLFF
TRBJ2-1 - TRBV4-2 - TGTGCCAGCAGCCAAGGAAGTAGTCTAGGACGGGAGCAGTTCTTC CASSQGSSLGREQFF
TRBJ1-1 - TRBV5-4 - TGTGCCAGCAGCTGGGGCCCCGGTCCGGACACTGAAGCTTTCTTT CASSWGPGPDTEAFF
TRBJ1-1 - TRBV6-2/TRBV6-3 - TGTGCCAGCAGTTACCGATACACTGAAGCTTTCTTT CASSYRYTEAFF